This T cell receptor (beta chain) stems from a study of shared clonotypes between healthy human individuals. The study's findings and limits: Sorted-subset sequencing, rarefaction showed, was incomplete despite large depth.

The CDR3 is 13 amino acids. The ends lost 5 bases at V and 13 bases at J; junction bases unmatched: 8. Germline-derived CDR1 and CDR2 are LNHDA and SQIVND (reference sequence). There were no recent acute infections or vaccinations among the donors, who were healthy HIV-negative adults. The assay was immunoSEQ multiplex PCR, and TCRdb's table has in-frame clones only and misses some. The sample shows about 1 million clones, approximately 70% of them seen only once. This clone came up a few times. Its antigen is undetermined. The chain is built from TRBV19 and TRBJ1-6, with 7 bases identical to TRBD1. Sequenced input: memory CD4+ T cells sorted from blood. The subset was: CD45RA-negative fraction. The origin of this receptor is a man aged 18 to 30 in good health. CDR3 sequence reads: CASSLRQGAPLHF. CDR3 in DNA: TGTGCCAGTAGTCTTCGACAGGGAGCCCCCCTCCACTTT.